The clone carrying this T cell receptor beta chain was found once. The data originate from a study of cytomegalovirus exposure and HLA in healthy donors. Study background: Caucasian-associated ancestry cluster membership applied to over 80% of nearly 400 genotyped donors.

It was with 60 Vbeta and 13 Jbeta primers that the PCR ran. Measured with immunoSEQ multiplex PCR; TCRdb has only the in-frame clones, and not every one. The data show about 160,000 clones, with more than 75% seen just once and around 2.1% held by the top ten. The V and J ends lost 3 bases and 6 bases respectively, with 17 bases between them. This CDR3 has 15 residues. Germline CDR1 reads SEHNR; CDR2 reads FQNEAQ (reference sequence). Healthy people donating bone marrow made up the donors. The source is a man younger than 35 in good health and CMV-seropositive. The sequencing input was PBMCs. V is TRBV7-9 and J is TRBJ1-2; the D gene is possibly TRBD1 (5 bases). CDR3 DNA: TGTGCCAGCAGCTTGGGATCCGGGGGGGGGAATGGCTACACCTTC. The encoded protein is CASSLGSGGGNGYTF.